This TCR beta chain was identified during a study of Ad26.COV2.S vaccination and SARS-CoV-2 variants. Looking at the study overall: Vaccine-arm donor from the placebo-controlled COV1001 Ad26.COV2.S trial. The authors gave Ad26.COV2.S intramuscularly, either once or twice 56 days apart. Study-wide results and limits: Similar non-spike TCR breadth was observed in recipients of vaccine and of placebo.

Noted treatment: over 15 received Ad26.COV2.S at low or high dose, single or two shots; about 5 received placebo; per-sample allocation not given. The study sampled participants on day 63 after the first vaccine or placebo injection. At a Boston site, the person donating was an adult of 18-55 years. As regards this clone: Its antigen is unidentified.

Data came from immunoSEQ multiplex PCR; TCRdb stores just in-frame clones and leaves some out. The sample lists roughly 320,000 clones, roughly 86% seen once, with more than 1.5% in the top ten. V was cut by 1 base and J by 7 bases, with 4 bases left in between. CDR1 SGHTA and CDR2 FQGNSA come from the germline V gene. The CDR3 covers 12 residues. This sequence originates from a person between 18 and 65 years old who received the Ad26.COV2.S COVID-19 vaccine or a placebo. The sample consisted of peripheral blood, taken in a trial of Ad26.COV2.S vaccine versus placebo. The genes are TRBV7-2 and TRBJ2-2; no firm D call. In nucleotides, the CDR3 is TGTGCCAGCAGCTTAGATAACGGGGAGCTGTTTTTT. It encodes CASSLDNGELFF.